One sample yielded the 14 T cell receptor beta chains listed below, sequenced in a study of spatial heterogeneity in lung cancer. TCRdb reanalysed the 5' RACE reads using MiXCR and keeps one entry per CDR3 protein. The sample carries about 95,000 distinct CDR3 sequences, around 8.6% recorded once. Noted time point: sample taken at primary tumor resection. In each case, whole RNA from tumor, nontumor lung or frozen PBMC was sequenced unsorted. The sequenced sample was PBMCs, obtained at surgery. The receptor source for this set is a male donor with early-stage non-small cell lung cancer.

This clonotype was seen only a few times. The chain employs TRBV5-1 and TRBJ2-7, with unresolved D. V lost 0 bases and J lost 7, with 8 bases in between. CDR1 SGHRS and CDR2 YFSETQ come from the germline V gene. This CDR3 spans 12 amino acids. As DNA, the CDR3 is TGCGCCAGCAGCTTGGACACCCGGGAGCAGTACTTC. Its protein product is CASSLDTREQYF.

This clonotype was seen at least ten times. The chain has TRBV7-3 and TRBJ2-1, with TRBD2 as a possible D gene (6 bases). The CDR3 covers 16 residues. Germline CDR1 and CDR2: SGHTA and FQGTGA. V lost 5 bases and J lost 0, with 14 bases in between. As DNA, the CDR3 is TGTGCCAGCAGCCTGTTAGCGGCCAGCTCCTACAATGAGCAGTTCTTC. Amino acids: CASSLLAASSYNEQFF.

J is TRBJ2-3 and V is TRBV15; 7 nucleotides agree with TRBD2. Per the germline V gene, CDR1 is LNHNV and CDR2 is YYDKDF (reference sequence). The CDR3 runs 15 residues. Losses at the gene ends were 0 bases for V and 1 base for J; bases not matched to a gene: 1. CDR3 coding DNA: TGTGCCACCAGCAGAGAGGCGGGGGGCACAGATACGCAGTATTTT. Its protein product is CATSREAGGTDTQYF. Looking up the rest from reference TRBV15 and TRBJ2-3 gives the full variable domain: DAMVIQNPRYQVTQFGKPVTLSCSQTLNHNVMYWYQQKSSQAPKLLFHYYDKDFNNEADTPDNFQSRRPNTSFCFLDIRSPGLGDTAMYLCATSREAGGTDTQYFGPGTRLTVL.

The chain employs TRBV9 and TRBJ2-7, with a weak D call TRBD1 (7 bases). This CDR3 has 14 amino acids. Germline V gene data show CDR1 as SGDLS and CDR2 as YYNGEE. V was trimmed by 0 bases and J by 7 bases, leaving 14 bases between them. Here the CDR3 DNA reads TGTGCCAGCAGCGTAGACCCCCAGGGGGGAGAGCAGTACTTC. Encoded protein: CASSVDPQGGEQYF. The complete variable domain, with remaining parts taken from reference TRBV9 and TRBJ2-7, reads DSGVTQTPKHLITATGQRVTLRCSPRSGDLSVYWYQQSLDQGLQFLIQYYNGEERAKGNILERFSAQQFPDLHSELNLSSLELGDSALYFCASSVDPQGGEQYFGPGTRLTVT.

This sequence joins TRBV7-2 and TRBJ2-1; D tentatively fits TRBD1 or TRBD2 (6 bases each). V was trimmed by 5 bases and J by 10 bases, leaving 24 bases between them. This CDR3 spans 16 amino acids. Germline-derived CDR1 and CDR2 are SGHTA and FQGNSA. CDR3 sequence (DNA): TGTGCCAGCAGCAAAACGCCAGGCAGGGGAGGTCTAGAGCAGTTCTTC. The encoded protein is CASSKTPGRGGLEQFF. The full variable domain, in which reference TRBV7-2 and TRBJ2-1 provide the parts outside the CDR3, is GAGVSQSPSNKVTEKGKDVELRCDPISGHTALYWYRQSLGQGLEFLIYFQGNSAPDKSGLPSDRFSAERTGGSVSTLTIQRTQQEDSAVYLCASSKTPGRGGLEQFFGPGTRLTVL.

In this sample, this clonotype turned up a few times. Relative to the germline gene, one junction end is altered; a read error may explain this. This sequence joins TRBV5-1 and TRBJ2-3; TRBD2 aligns across 7 bases. CDR1 SGHRS and CDR2 YFSETQ come from the germline V gene. The CDR3 is 12 residues long. CDR3 amino acids: CASSWDYDTRYF. The CDR3 nucleotides are TGCGCCAGCAGCTGGGACTACGATACGCGGTATTTT.

This clonotype appeared a few times. This rearrangement joins TRBV2 to TRBJ1-2; D is uncertain. The CDR3 loop spans 14 amino acids. V was shortened by 2 bases and J by 6 bases, with 13 bases between the two germline ends. The germline gives CDR1 SNHLY, CDR2 FYNNEI. The CDR3 loop is CASSEQRAADGYTF. DNA of the CDR3: TGTGCCAGCAGTGAACAGAGGGCTGCGGATGGCTACACCTTC.

V and J are TRBV6-1 and TRBJ2-2; the match to TRBD1 covers 8 bases. The trim removed 10 bases at V and 1 base at J, leaving 8 bases unmatched. The length of the CDR3 is 15 residues. From germline, CDR1 is MNHNS and CDR2 SASEGT. The chain's CDR3 is CATPTGAWNTGELFF. The CDR3 coding sequence is TGTGCCACCCCGACAGGGGCGTGGAACACCGGGGAGCTGTTTTTT.

The table lists this clonotype with a few counts. The rearrangement uses TRBV7-3 and TRBJ2-2; D unresolved. This CDR3 spans 13 amino acids. CDR1 and CDR2 (germline): SGHTA, FQGTGA. The ends were cut back, 4 bases at V and 7 bases at J, with 10 bases in the middle. The CDR3 sequence is CASSSQTVGELFF. As DNA, the CDR3 is TGTGCCAGCAGCTCCCAGACGGTCGGGGAGCTGTTTTTT.

The table lists this clonotype with many counts. The chain links TRBV19 to TRBJ2-5; the D gene is possibly TRBD1 (6 bases). Germline CDR1 LNHDA, CDR2 SQIVND (reference sequence). V was cut by 5 bases and J by 4 bases, with 11 bases left in between. The CDR3 extends over 13 amino acids. This CDR3 is CASSSQGRETQYF. As DNA, the CDR3 is TGTGCCAGTAGTTCGCAGGGGCGAGAGACCCAGTACTTC.

The table lists this clonotype with a few counts. The chain joins TRBV10-3 to TRBJ2-1, with D perhaps matching TRBD1 (8 bases). This CDR3 has 16 amino acids. In germline, CDR1 is ENHRY, CDR2 SYGVKD. V was pared by 6 bases and J by 8 bases, with 23 bases between. This CDR3 reads CAISAARTGREDEQFF. The CDR3 DNA reads TGTGCCATCAGCGCCGCCCGGACAGGGAGGGAGGATGAGCAGTTCTTC.

This chain joins TRBV5-1 and TRBJ2-4; the match to TRBD1 covers 10 bases. J gave up 1 base and V 4 bases, and 2 bases lay outside the gene matches. The CDR3 sequence is 15 residues long. From germline, CDR1 is SGHRS and CDR2 YFSETQ. The CDR3 DNA reads as TGCGCCAGCAGCGTGGGACAGGGGGCCAAAAACATTCAGTACTTC. Translation gives CASSVGQGAKNIQYF.

This clonotype has a handful of counts. The J gene is TRBJ2-7, the V gene TRBV28, with no clear D. Trimming left V 2 bases short and J 6 bases short, with 14 bases between. CDR1 and CDR2 (germline): MDHEN, SYDVKM. This CDR3 region has 14 residues. The chain's CDR3 is CASSLHVTPSEQYF. DNA for the CDR3: TGTGCCAGCAGTTTACACGTGACCCCGAGCGAGCAGTACTTC.

The V gene is TRBV9, the J gene TRBJ2-7; 7 bases are a match to TRBD2. CDR1 and CDR2 from the germline V gene are SGDLS and YYNGEE. J gave up 3 bases and V 3 bases, and 6 bases lay outside the gene matches. CDR3 length: 14 residues. The CDR3 nucleotides read TGTGCCAGCAGCGCCGGGCCGGGGGGCTACGAGCAGTACTTC. Translating gives CASSAGPGGYEQYF.